The clone carrying this TCR beta chain was counted only a few times. Original handling: Counts of nucleated cells, estimated from reference gene primer amplification, were obtained. Clones were sequenced by immunoSEQ multiplex PCR, and TCRdb holds only the in-frame ones, with some missing. V and J calls and clone size follow that table, whereas D and trimming were derived from the DNA. The sample lists 310,000 or so clones; about nine tenths were seen once. CDR3 length: 14 residues. CDR1 is SGDLS, CDR2 YYNGEE, per germline. V lost 5 bases and J lost 8, with 14 bases in between. The data belong to a study of blood T cell repertoires in COVID-19.

The chain links TRBV9 to TRBJ1-6, with a possible D match to TRBD1 (5 bases). The sequenced sample was peripheral blood. The TCR was taken from a woman between 45 and 60 years old who had recovered from COVID-19. The CDR3, as DNA: TGTGCCAGCAGGGGGCCCTATTGGGATTCACCCCTCCACTTT. Its protein product is CASRGPYWDSPLHF.